This paragraph covers one T cell receptor (beta chain) sequence. The antigen is unknown. The trim removed 0 bases at V and 4 bases at J, leaving 7 bases unmatched. Germline loops: CDR1 SGDLS, CDR2 YYNGEE. The CDR3 is 16 residues long. From RNA transcripts, TCR beta CDR3 regions were amplified. First-round RT-PCR targeting the TCR CDR3 was performed with the HTBI primer set. TCRdb re-called the multiplex PCR reads with MiXCR, one entry per CDR3 protein. The sample consists of more than 300,000 distinct CDR3 sequences, approximately 17% of them appearing once. These data belong to a study of T cells in Graves' hyperthyroidism and ophthalmopathy. General study findings and limits: Most expanded thyroid clonotypes above 0.001 also appeared in blood. Separation of ophthalmopathy from stable hyperthyroidism was achieved by a 13 V-J model.

The rearrangement uses TRBV9 and TRBJ2-5; 9 bases agree with TRBD2. Sequencing used blood. The receptor was isolated from a man aged 18-30 years with Graves' ophthalmopathy. As DNA, the CDR3 is TGTGCCAGCAGCGTAGATGGTAGCGGGGGACGAGAGACCCAGTACTTC. This gives the protein CASSVDGSGGRETQYF.